The following is a TCR beta chain sequence with its context. CDR1 is LNHNV, CDR2 YYDKDF, per germline (reference sequence). The CDR3 runs to 14 residues. V trimming: 6 bases; J trimming: 6 bases; junction bases outside the gene matches: 7. The table came from immunoSEQ multiplex PCR; TCRdb's copy has only in-frame clones and leaves some out. Altogether about 70,000 clones are present, around 92% being singletons, with the ten largest covering under 3%. The data were obtained in a study of T cell changes during pregnancy in multiple sclerosis. This specimen was peripheral blood, taken before pregnancy. The TCR comes from a female donor with multiple sclerosis, enrolled in a pregnancy study. This chain links TRBV15 with TRBJ1-5; 8 bases agree with TRBD1. The CDR3 sequence is CATRARGPGQPQHF. For the CDR3, the DNA is TGTGCCACCAGAGCCAGGGGGCCGGGTCAGCCCCAGCATTTT.